What follows describes a single TCR beta chain. This clone was observed a few times. Its antigen is still unknown. Base qualities are not at hand, and no much larger clone is one base apart. The germline V gene gives CDR1 as MNHNS and CDR2 as SASEGT. The CDR3 holds 14 amino acids from the cysteine to the phenylalanine. This entry keeps only the CDR3 DNA: 42 bases, framed from base 1. V is cut by 3 bases and J by 5 bases, and the space between the germline ends is 10 bases. This sample stems from a study of CD8 T cell repertoires and HIV-1 epitope variants (dated by TCRdb to 2019 to 2021). About the investigation overall: T cells were stimulated in separate culture wells with each of twenty-five peptides representing autologous and known Gag and Nef epitope variants. Among the control conditions were a peptide pool of CMV, EBV and flu, the Ebola AY9 epitope serving as a negative control, and a well with no peptide. Tested epitopes included three Gag epitope families and Nef HW9 and YT9. Using the EasySep Human T Cell Enrichment Kit, T cells were enriched and then co-cultured with an equal number of autologous T cell-negative cells acting as antigen-presenting cells. The cultures were grown for more than 9 days in IMDM with gentamicin, and half of the media was changed on days 3 and 7 with IL-2, IL-7 and IL-15 added. A 1M T cell aliquot was kept as an uncultured baseline condition, separate from the approximately 80 T cell cultures. Running each culture condition in triplicate, except for one peptide done in duplicate, gave a total of 70 to 85 T cell cultures.

Sequencing of TCR beta CDR3 regions was done on the immunoSEQ platform at survey depth. The QIAamp DNA micro kit was used to extract genomic DNA from every cultured and uncultured CD8+ T cell population. In the source study's methods: Samples with fewer than 5,000 productive reads were excluded, resulting in the removal of about 6% of the roughly 80 HIV peptide-stimulated cultures. Sequences were trimmed to CDR3 by a MANAFEST web app, and nonproductive sequences, CDR3s under 5 amino acids, and sequences not starting with C or ending with F/W were removed. To count as antigen-specific, a clonotype had to be expanded in at least 2 of 3 replicates compared with the no-peptide control at FDR 0.01, and only within one epitope family. A frequency at least fivefold higher than in wells stimulated with peptides from other epitope families was additionally required for specific clonotypes. TCRdb limited this immuneACCESS table to in-frame rearrangements with V and J called. A share of clones is missing; checked studies link under half to unresolved V genes, and the rest is unexplained. Clone size and V and J calls were adopted from that table, with D and trimming inferred from the DNA. The sample profile shows 5,000 to 6,500 clones; 60% to 75% of them were found once. Together, the top ten hold roughly 44% of the sample.

The investigation overall reported the following: The assay identified only TCR beta chains and indicated proliferation in response to antigen, without indicating T cell function or cytokine profile. The study identified 8 or 9 antigen-specific TCR beta clonotypes, more than five of which appeared to be cross-reactive for autologous or known escape epitope variants. The Nef KF9 family was recognized by five clonotypes and the HW9 family by one, and no responses to the TAALDMSHF plasma variant were observed.

The EasySep Human CD8+ T Cell Enrichment Kit was used on day 10 to isolate CD8+ T cells from every culture. Sequenced sample: cultured CD8+ T cells derived from PBMCs. The sequence joins TRBV6-1 to TRBJ2-2; a weak D assignment points to TRBD1 (6 bases agree). The TCR was taken from a male donor with HIV. The CDR3 loop reads CASSDKGETGELFF. The DNA sequence reads TGTGCCAGCAGTGACAAGGGGGAGACCGGGGAGCTGTTTTTT.